Sequencing of this T cell receptor beta chain was carried out in a study of cytomegalovirus exposure and HLA in healthy donors (dated by TCRdb to the late 2010s). For context, the study as a whole: An earlier analysis of roughly 570 of the donors reported 276 Gb of sequence data and approximately 120 million unique TCR beta sequences obtained from some 200 million T cells. An early release that covered around 590 HLA-typed donors contained around 300 gigabases of sequencing data and tens of millions of unique TCR sequences. Of the 350 to 400 genotyped donors, 65% to 90% fell in the genetic ancestry cluster associated with self-reported Caucasian donors. The study was designed to test whether signatures of past pathogen exposure could be identified by cataloging public T cell receptors. The T cell repertoires of 666 subjects were profiled by immunosequencing and related to cytomegalovirus serostatus. A separate validation cohort of some 130 different subjects was used in addition to the roughly 720-subject first cohort. To predict cytomegalovirus infection status, the study brought together high-throughput TCR immunosequencing, statistical association of individual TCRs with disease status, and machine learning. In a later analysis, previously published TCR beta repertoires from 666 donors were re-analyzed and high-resolution HLA genotyping was added so that TCR occurrence patterns could be studied. Rather than using new phenotypic data, the later analysis identified candidate immune exposures from TCR beta sequences and from how often those sequences occurred across donors. An earlier analysis of 587 of the donors used high-throughput TCR beta sequencing to judge whether each TCR beta V gene segment behaved as functional or pseudogenic. Donor age, sex, ethnicity and CMV serostatus were compiled alongside the repertoire data. A later genetic analysis used genome-wide SNP genotypes for about 60% of the roughly 670 donors, treating that subset as a discovery cohort. All discovery cohort repertoires had been generated using a single sequencing platform. Both class I and class II loci were covered by HLA typing, at four-digit resolution. Typing coverage varied by locus: 629-630 donors for A, B, C, DRB1 and DQB1; under 550 for DQA1; approximately 570 for DPA1; around 450 for DPB1. Five DR-DQ haplotypes were handled as single units for association and clustering because linkage in the cohort was strong. On average, about 200,000 unique TCR beta nucleotide sequences were sequenced per donor among fewer than 500 genotyped donors of the cohort, with 15% to 20% of those sequences being non-productive. The paper as a whole reports these results and caveats: A cluster of highly shared sequence variants was judged likely to be a technical artifact of the sequencing pipeline. Assigning TCR associations to individual alleles was difficult when HLA alleles, especially DR and DQ, strongly co-occurred. In both the original and validation cohorts, the classifier was reported to diagnose cytomegalovirus status with high specificity and sensitivity. Presence/absence analyses assumed roughly uniform sequencing depth across donors, an assumption that may not hold. The earlier analysis of 450 to 700 of the donors excluded approximately 15 rarely observed V segments, including chromosome 9 orphons, because counts were too low. At a false discovery rate of 0.05, a later analysis linked about 17,000 TCR beta sequences to specific HLA alleles. According to a later analysis, parvovirus B19, influenza, CMV and Epstein-Barr virus appeared linked to several top co-occurrence clusters. Linkage disequilibrium might explain the correlated functional status among segregating V segments, but an unknown experimental factor could not be excluded. A total of 150 to 200 TCR beta chains were listed by the study as associated with cytomegalovirus. A later genetic analysis reported fewer N-insertions in productive TCRs among donors in an Asian-associated ancestry cluster than the roughly 640-donor mean. Because HLA typing was missing for some donors at each locus, association tests included only the typed subset. An earlier analysis of some 590 of the donors showed that most TCR beta V segments appeared in productive rearrangements either about 90% or about 30% of the time, which broadly matched IMGT annotations. Most TCR sequences were observed very rarely across donors, whereas some public TCRs were present in many individuals. A further reported finding was that TCR beta sequences accurately predicted the HLA-A and HLA-B alleles for most subjects in the first cohort. It was suggested by the authors that the approach could potentially be generalized to other disease states and immunological phenotypes. In vitro tests confirmed that a few of the cytomegalovirus-associated TCR beta chains recognize cytomegalovirus antigens. In a later analysis, most CMV-associated TCR beta chains were found to appear HLA-restricted, with HLA associations seemingly driven largely by CMV exposure. In this cohort, only TCR beta chains were sequenced, and detectable features were limited by the absence of alpha or paired-chain data. In a later analysis, HLA-associated TCR beta chains showed more clonal expansion and lower generation probabilities than non-associated chains that were equally common. The only immune exposure information available for the cohort was CMV serostatus. According to a later analysis, TCR association rates differed among HLA loci, with DRB1 alleles showing the most associated TCRs and HLA-C alleles showing the fewest. V-gene and J-gene trimming of TCR beta chains was associated with a missense DCLRE1C variant in a later genetic analysis, and the association was replicated in an independent cohort. Because the 87-base-pair reads could not distinguish some IMGT-functional V segments, including TRBV6-2 and TRBV6-3, those segments were excluded.

CDR1 SNHLY and CDR2 FYNNEI were looked up in the germline V gene. V and J are truncated by 6 bases and 1 base respectively, leaving an intervening sequence of 16 bases. The CDR3 goes from the cysteine to the phenylalanine over 15 residues. Just the 45-base CDR3 DNA is kept, in frame starting at base 1. The method was the immunoSEQ multiplex PCR assay. The multiplex PCR relied on a mix of 60 forward primers for TCR Vbeta segments and 13 reverse primers for TCR Jbeta segments. A multiplex PCR assay on genomic DNA amplified the CDR3 region of rearranged TCR beta genes. The amplified TCR beta libraries were sequenced on the Illumina HiSeq System as 87-base-pair reads. The original pipeline was this. A later analysis tallied roughly 78 million unique TCR beta chains across the 700 or so repertoires, and some 10 million of those chains were shared by two or more donors. Raw reads were error-corrected and collapsed into unique sequences by a nearest-neighbor algorithm in which closely related sequences were merged to remove PCR and sequencing errors. Alignment of CDR3 sequences to IMGT reference sequences was used to assign V, D and J gene segments. For a sequence to be retained, at least a six-nucleotide match to both a V gene segment and a J gene segment was required. A rearrangement counted as productive if the CDR3 had no stop codons and remained in frame with V and J, and every other rearrangement counted as non-productive. CDR3 was defined by IMGT convention, running from the second conserved V-encoded cysteine to the conserved J-encoded phenylalanine. In an earlier analysis of 500 to 650 of the donors, sequences lacking an unambiguous match to a single V gene segment were excluded. In an earlier analysis of a few hundred of the donors, V segments were called functional above 56.7% productive rearrangements and were called segregating when the between-donor standard deviation exceeded 5%. To diagnose cytomegalovirus status from the catalog of TCR beta chain sequences, a statistical classification framework was built. V and J gene assignment, in a later analysis, came from comparing TCR nucleotide sequences with IMGT/GENE-DB human TR gene sequences. The TCRdist pipeline was used in a later analysis to assign CDR3 sequences and most-parsimonious VDJ recombination scenarios. In a later analysis, each TCR beta chain was defined by its CDR3 amino acid sequence together with its V-gene family, and reads without a unique V-gene family were excluded. To address suspected cross-contamination and a sequencing artifact, a later analysis removed around 600 highly shared, low-generation-probability nucleotide sequences. In a later analysis, a clonal expansion index was calculated for each public chain from normalized within-repertoire ranks of inferred template counts. Generation probabilities in a later analysis came from a VDJ recombination model fitted to out-of-frame rearrangements, and those results were checked against IGoR. In a later analysis, TCR-TCR, TCR-HLA and TCR-CMV co-occurrence was scored with hypergeometric tests, and a repertoire-size bias correction was applied to TCR pairs. In a later analysis, false discovery rates were estimated by permuting HLA or CMV assignments 20 times. A later analysis grouped co-occurring TCRs with DBSCAN, adding TCRdist sequence similarity when clustering within HLA-allele-positive subsets. Repertoires with fewer than 30,000 or more than 120,000 public chains, plus five repertoires with anomalous nucleotide sharing, were excluded from co-occurrence clustering. The clones in this table, taken by TCRdb from immuneACCESS, are in-frame only. Not every clone is retained; where verified, under half of the shortfall comes from an unresolved V gene, and the cause of the rest is unknown. The V and J calls and clone size come from that table; D and trimming were worked out from the DNA. The sample includes around 280,000 clones, with 70% to 90% observed a single time. Jointly, the top ten make up about 2% of the sample.

The cohort was made up of approximately 670 healthy bone marrow donors. All cohort members were sampled while nominally healthy, although unrecorded immune exposures were likely present. The donor tested CMV seronegative, placing the donor among the roughly 340 seronegative members of the cohort. Each donor provided a peripheral blood sample, and peripheral blood mononuclear cells were used for TCR beta sequencing. Genomic DNA was extracted from the blood cell samples with the Qiagen DNeasy Blood Extraction Kit. Regarding this clone: Its antigen is not yet known. No base qualities exist here, and no much larger clone lies one base off it.

This clonotype was sampled from a woman aged 18 to 35 in good health and CMV-seronegative. Material for sequencing was PBMCs. The chain couples TRBV2 to TRBJ2-7; D gene: possibly TRBD1, on 5 matching bases. The nucleotide sequence reads TGTGCCAGCAGCCCCGTTGACAGCGCGTCCTACGAGCAGTACTTC. Its translation is CASSPVDSASYEQYF.